Below, one TCR beta chain is given with its context. Its antigen is not known. This entry is derived from a study of cytomegalovirus exposure and HLA in healthy donors. Points from the study as a whole: The study put 150 or so TCR beta chains on its list as cytomegalovirus-associated.

Donors came from a validation cohort of 95 to 150 subjects, distinct from the first 666-subject cohort. Sequencing used immunoSEQ multiplex PCR; TCRdb keeps in-frame clones, though not all of them. The sample lists about 64,000 clones, around 95% occurring once. The sample consisted of PBMCs. The receptor was isolated from a woman aged 18-29 years in good health and CMV-seropositive.

CDR3 in DNA: TGCGCCAGCAGCTTGCAGGGGGAATACAATCAGCCCCAGCATTTT. It codes for CASSLQGEYNQPQHF. V usage is TRBV5-1 and J usage is TRBJ1-5; 7 bases match TRBD1. Trimming cost V 1 base and J 3 bases; bases outside gene matches: 4. This CDR3 has 15 residues. Germline loops: CDR1 SGHRS, CDR2 YFSETQ.